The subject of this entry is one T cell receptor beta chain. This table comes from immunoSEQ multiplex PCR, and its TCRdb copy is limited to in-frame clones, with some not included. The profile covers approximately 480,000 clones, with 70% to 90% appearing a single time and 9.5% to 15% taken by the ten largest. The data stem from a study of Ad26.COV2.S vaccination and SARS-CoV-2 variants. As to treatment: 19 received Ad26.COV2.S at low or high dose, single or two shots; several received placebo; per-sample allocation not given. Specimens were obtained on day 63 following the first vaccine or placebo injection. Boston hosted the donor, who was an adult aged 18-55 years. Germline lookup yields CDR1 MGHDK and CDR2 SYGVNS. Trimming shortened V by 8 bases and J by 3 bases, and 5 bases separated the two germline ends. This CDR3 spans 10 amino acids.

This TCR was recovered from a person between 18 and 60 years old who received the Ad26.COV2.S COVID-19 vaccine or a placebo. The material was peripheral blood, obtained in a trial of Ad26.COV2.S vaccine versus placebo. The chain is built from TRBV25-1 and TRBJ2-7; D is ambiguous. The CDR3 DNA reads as TGTGCCAGCGCTAACTACGAGCAGTACTTC. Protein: CASANYEQYF.